This T cell receptor beta chain came from a study of CD8+CD57+ T cells in acquired aplastic anemia. Whole-study context: DNA per sorted CD4+ or CD8+ sample ranged roughly 0.17 to 27.4 ug, averaging roughly 3.2 ug.

Regarding this clonotype: Its matching antigen is unknown.

With V trimmed by 0 bases and J by 8 bases, 7 bases remained unmatched. CDR3 length: 15 amino acids. Per the germline V gene, CDR1 is LGHNA and CDR2 is YSLEER. In patients chosen for sequencing, flow cytometry had shown CD8+CD57+ cell expansion. There was no therapy given to any patient before the blood sampling took place. Genomic DNA, the template, was used for profiling of the TCR beta VDJ and CDR3. TCRdb reanalysed the reads using MiXCR and keeps one entry per CDR3 protein. Of around 500,000 distinct CDR3 sequences detected, over 25% appear once; the ten largest clones hold 0.7% to 1%. General study results and limits: Overlapping CD8+ CDR3 repertoires of patients and controls contained some 27 shared sequences. Patients and healthy controls showed no significant CD8+ Simpson's diversity difference.

The sample taken for sequencing was sorted CD4+, CD8+, or CD8+CD57+ T cells (not recorded which) from PBMCs. The clonotype was recovered from a human donor with aplastic anemia. J is TRBJ2-1 and V is TRBV4-3; 7 bases line up with TRBD2. CDR3 in amino acids: CASSQEGAGRDEQFF. The DNA of the CDR3 is TGCGCCAGCAGCCAAGAAGGAGCAGGGAGGGATGAGCAGTTCTTC.